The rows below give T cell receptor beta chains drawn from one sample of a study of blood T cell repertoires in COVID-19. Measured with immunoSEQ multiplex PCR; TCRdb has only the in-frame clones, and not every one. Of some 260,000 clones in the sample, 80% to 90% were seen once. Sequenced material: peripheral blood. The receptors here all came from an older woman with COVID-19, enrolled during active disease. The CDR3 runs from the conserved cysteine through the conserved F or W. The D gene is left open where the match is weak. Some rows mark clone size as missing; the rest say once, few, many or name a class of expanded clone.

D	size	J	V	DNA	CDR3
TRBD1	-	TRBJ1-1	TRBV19	TGTGCCAGTATTCGTCCCGGGACAGGTTCGAACACTGAAGCTTTCTTT	CASIRPGTGSNTEAFF
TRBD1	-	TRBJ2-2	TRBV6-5	TGTGCCAGCACGGGACAGGGGACGAACACCGGGGAGCTGTTTTTT	CASTGQGTNTGELFF
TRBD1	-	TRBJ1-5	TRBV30	TGTGCCTGGTCCAGGACAGGCTACCAGCCCCAGCATTTT	CAWSRTGYQPQHF
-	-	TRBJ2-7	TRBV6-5	TGTGCCAGCAGTTACGGGCAGGGTTCCTACGAGCAGTACTTC	CASSYGQGSYEQYF
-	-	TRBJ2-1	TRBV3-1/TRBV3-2	TGTGCCAGCAGCCAAGCCAGGCCTAACAATGAGCAGTTCTTC	CASSQARPNNEQFF
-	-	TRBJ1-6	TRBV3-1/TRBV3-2	TGTGCCAGCAGCCAAGAGGGTCGGGGCCTGGGGGGGAATTCACCCCTCCACTTT	CASSQEGRGLGGNSPLHF
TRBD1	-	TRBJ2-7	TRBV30	TGTGCCTCTAACGGACAGGGGACCTACGAGCAGTACTTC	CASNGQGTYEQYF
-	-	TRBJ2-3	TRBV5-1	TGCGCCAGCAGCTTGCCACCCCAGGCAGATACGCAGTATTTT	CASSLPPQADTQYF
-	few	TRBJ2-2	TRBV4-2	TGTGCCAGCAGCCAGCGGTCAAACACCGGGGAGCTGTTTTTT	CASSQRSNTGELFF
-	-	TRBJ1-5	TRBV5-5	TGTGCCAGCAGCCTCGTGGGGGGAAGCAATCAGCCCCAGCATTTT	CASSLVGGSNQPQHF
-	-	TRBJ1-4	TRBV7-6	TGTGCCAGCAGCTTAGGCCAAACCGGGACAACCCAATGGGATGAAAAACTGTTTTTT	CASSLGQTGTTQWDEKLFF
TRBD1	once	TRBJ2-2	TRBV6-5	TGTGCCAGCATGACCGGACAGGGAGACACCGGGGAGCTGTTTTTT	CASMTGQGDTGELFF
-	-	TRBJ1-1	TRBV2	TGTGCCAGCAGGGAAGCAGGGGTTACTGAAGCTTTCTTT	CASREAGVTEAFF
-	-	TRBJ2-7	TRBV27	TGTGCCAGCAGTTTATCGAGGGACTACGAGCAGTACTTC	CASSLSRDYEQYF
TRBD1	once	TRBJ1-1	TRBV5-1	TGCGCCAGCAGCTTGGTAACAGGGGGCTCCGGGACTGAAGCTTTCTTT	CASSLVTGGSGTEAFF
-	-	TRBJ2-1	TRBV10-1	TGCGCCAGCAGTGAGCGGGGATACAATGAGCAGTTCTTC	CASSERGYNEQFF
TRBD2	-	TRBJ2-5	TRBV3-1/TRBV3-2	TGTGCCAGCAGCCAACCTAGCGGAGGGTCGGAGACCCAGTACTTC	CASSQPSGGSETQYF
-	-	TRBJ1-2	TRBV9	TGTGCCAGCAGCGTAGGGGGAGGGGGAGTCGATGGCTACACCTTC	CASSVGGGGVDGYTF
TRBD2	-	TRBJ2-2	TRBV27	TGTGCCAGCAGTTTACTACGCGGGACTAGCGGGAGTGGAACCGGGGAGCTGTTTTTT	CASSLLRGTSGSGTGELFF
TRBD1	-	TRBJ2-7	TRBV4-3	TGCGCCAGCAGCCAATACAGGGGGCAACCCCCTACCTACGAGCAGTACTTC	CASSQYRGQPPTYEQYF
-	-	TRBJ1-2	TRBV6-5	TGTGCCAGCAGCTCAGGGGTAATTGGCTACACCTTC	CASSSGVIGYTF